A selection of T cell receptor beta chains follows, all from one sample in a study of cytomegalovirus exposure and HLA in healthy donors. TCRdb's table, derived via immunoSEQ multiplex PCR, lists solely in-frame clones and lacks some. Of some 110,000 clones in the sample, around 80% were seen once. The sequenced material came from PBMCs. The receptor set was obtained from a man aged 50 to 60 in good health and CMV-seronegative. Both conserved end residues are part of each CDR3. Each record gives: clone size, J gene, V gene, D gene, CDR3 length, CDR3 DNA, CDR3 protein. The D gene is left open where the match is weak. Some rows mark clone size as missing; the rest say once, few, many or name a class of expanded clone.

.,TRBJ1-5,TRBV13,.,13,TGTGCCAGCAGTTGGGGGGGGATTCAGCCCCAGCATTTT,CASSWGGIQPQHF
.,TRBJ2-2,TRBV4-1,TRBD1,17,TGCGCCAGCAGCCAAGATCCGGGACAGAGGAACACCGGGGAGCTGTTTTTT,CASSQDPGQRNTGELFF
.,TRBJ1-1,TRBV6-1,TRBD1,12,TGTGCCAGCAGTGAACTTTCTCAGGGGGTTTTCTTT,CASSELSQGVFF
.,TRBJ2-1,TRBV25-1,TRBD2,16,TGTGCCAGCAGTGACCTGCTAGCGGGGGGTGGTGGGGAGCAGTTCTTC,CASSDLLAGGGGEQFF
.,TRBJ2-1,TRBV10-3,TRBD2,15,TGTGCCATACGGACTAGCGGGGGGACCTACAATGAGCAGTTCTTC,CAIRTSGGTYNEQFF
.,TRBJ2-1,TRBV5-1,TRBD2,19,TGCGCCAGAAGCACGTTGCGGTATTGGGGACTAGCGATTAGGAATGAGCAGTTCTTC,CARSTLRYWGLAIRNEQFF
.,TRBJ2-7,TRBV4-3,.,15,TGCGCCAGCAGCCAAGTCGCGGGACAGCACTACGAGCAGTACTTC,CASSQVAGQHYEQYF
.,TRBJ1-6,TRBV2,.,13,TGTGCCAGCAGTGCCGGATCCGGCGGGCCCCTCCACTTT,CASSAGSGGPLHF
few,TRBJ1-4,TRBV7-9,.,13,TGTGCCAGCAGCTTGGAGGTGGGAGAAAAACTGTTTTTT,CASSLEVGEKLFF
few,TRBJ2-3,TRBV13,.,13,TGTGCCAGCAGCTCCACGGGCACAGATACGCAGTATTTT,CASSSTGTDTQYF
.,TRBJ1-3,TRBV7-9,.,13,TGTGCCAGCAGGGGGGGTACTGGAAACACCATATATTTT,CASRGGTGNTIYF
.,TRBJ1-1,TRBV19,TRBD1,17,TGTGCCAGTAGTCCCCGGGCGACAGGGCGTTTGGACACTGAAGCTTTCTTT,CASSPRATGRLDTEAFF
.,TRBJ1-1,TRBV5-1,.,14,TGCGCCAGCAGCTTGGCCGTAAGGGGTTCTGAAGCTTTCTTT,CASSLAVRGSEAFF
.,TRBJ2-1,TRBV11-2,TRBD2,13,TGTGCCAGCAGCTTAGCGGGGGGGGGTGAGCAGTTCTTC,CASSLAGGGEQFF
.,TRBJ1-4,TRBV5-5,.,15,TGTGCCAGCACCCTAGCGGACCTCCGGGGTGAAAAACTGTTTTTT,CASTLADLRGEKLFF
.,TRBJ2-3,TRBV29-1,TRBD2,14,TGCAGCGCCTTTTCCGCGGGGGGATCAGATACGCAGTATTTT,CSAFSAGGSDTQYF
.,TRBJ2-5,TRBV6-1,TRBD1,14,TGTGCCAGCTATACAGGGGGACCAATCGAGACCCAGTACTTC,CASYTGGPIETQYF
.,TRBJ1-6,TRBV7-2,.,14,TGTGCCAGCAGCTTAACTTCGTCACGATCACCCCTCCACTTT,CASSLTSSRSPLHF
once,TRBJ2-7,TRBV11-2,TRBD2,17,TGTGCCAGCAGCCCGGCCCCCAGCGGGGGACCCTCCTACGAGCAGTACTTC,CASSPAPSGGPSYEQYF
once,TRBJ1-5,TRBV18,.,14,TGTGCCAGCTCACCATTGGGGGAGGGTCAGCCCCAGCATTTT,CASSPLGEGQPQHF
.,TRBJ2-1,TRBV5-1,.,17,TGCGCCAGCGACCCCGGGGCGAAAGGGGGCTCCTACAATGAGCAGTTCTTC,CASDPGAKGGSYNEQFF
.,TRBJ2-3,TRBV18,TRBD1,15,TGTGCCAGCTCACCGAGGACAGGGATGTCAGATACGCAGTATTTT,CASSPRTGMSDTQYF
few,TRBJ2-1,TRBV7-2,.,14,TGTGCCAGCAGAGAAGAGGCAGGGAAAAATGAGCAGTTCTTC,CASREEAGKNEQFF
.,TRBJ1-1,TRBV6-1,.,15,TGTGCCAGCAGTGACATATCCCGGGGGGGACCGGAAGCTTTCTTT,CASSDISRGGPEAFF
.,TRBJ2-1,TRBV19,.,17,TGTGCCAGTAGTACTCAACACGCCATGGGGCGGGAAAATGAGCAGTTCTTC,CASSTQHAMGRENEQFF
once,TRBJ1-5,TRBV6-6,.,12,TGTGCCAGCAGACAGCAAGATCAGCCCCAGCATTTT,CASRQQDQPQHF